In its sample, the clone carrying this TCR beta chain was seen once. The CDR3 is 16 amino acids. Germline CDR1 and CDR2: LGHNA and YNFKEQ. V dropped 4 bases and J dropped 6 bases, with 20 bases sitting between them. This specimen belongs to a study of control samples from healthy donors and cancer patients. Sequencing used immunoSEQ multiplex PCR; TCRdb keeps in-frame clones, though not all of them. The data contain 160,000 or so clones, roughly 94% of them seen just once; the ten biggest clones take up 13% to 15%. J is TRBJ2-3 and V is TRBV4-2, with a possible D match to TRBD1 (6 bases). This receptor was obtained from a man aged 55 to 70 with colorectal cancer. Sequencing was done on a sample of PBMCs. The CDR3 DNA reads TGTGCCAGCAGCCCCAAACCGACAGGACCTCATGATACGCAGTATTTT. Translation: CASSPKPTGPHDTQYF.